Listed here are 17 T cell receptor beta chains from one sample, sequenced in a study of CD8 T cells in Susac syndrome (dated by TCRdb to about 2019). The library was generated by the immunoSEQ multiplex PCR assay. RNA was extracted using the RNeasy kit, and about 0.5 to 1 microgram was reverse transcribed with random hexamers. TCRdb reanalyzed the raw reads on its own, using fastp at Q25 for trimming and MiXCR for clone calling, and kept in-frame beta chains. Each entry merges the rows of one CDR3 protein and shows their most common DNA and genes. A total of around 100,000 distinct CDR3 sequences appear in this sample, approximately 95% of them only once. The biggest ten clones account for roughly 0.29% of the sample. Sequenced input: CD8+ T cells from PBMCs. These receptors were taken from a human donor with Susac syndrome.

The V and J genes are TRBV9 and TRBJ2-3; 11 nucleotides match TRBD2. The CDR3 is 18 residues long. The J segment lost 0 bases and the V segment lost 4 bases, leaving 10 bases of the junction unmatched. Germline V gives CDR1 SGDLS, CDR2 YYNGEE. CDR3 protein: CASSFGPRLAGSTDTQYF. The CDR3 region has the DNA TGTGCCAGCAGCTTCGGACCTAGACTAGCGGGGAGCACAGATACGCAGTATTTT. Combining the CDR3 with reference TRBV9 and TRBJ2-3 gives the whole variable domain DSGVTQTPKHLITATGQRVTLRCSPRSGDLSVYWYQQSLDQGLQFLIQYYNGEERAKGNILERFSAQQFPDLHSELNLSSLELGDSALYFCASSFGPRLAGSTDTQYFGPGTRLTVL.

The rearrangement uses TRBV7-2 and TRBJ2-7, with TRBD1 matching over 9 bases. In germline, CDR1 is SGHTA, CDR2 FQGNSA. This CDR3 has 16 residues. V shed 7 bases, J shed 1 base, and the junction held 11 bases outside the gene matches. The CDR3 protein is CASTNPRTGDSYEQYF. DNA for the CDR3: TGTGCCAGCACCAATCCAAGGACAGGGGATTCCTACGAGCAGTACTTC.

The gene calls are TRBV20-1 and TRBJ2-1; D tentatively reads TRBD1 or TRBD2 (5 bases each). Trimming took off 6 bases at V and 2 bases at J, with 8 bases between the two ends. This CDR3 spans 12 amino acids. The germline V gene has CDR1 DFQATT and CDR2 SNEGSKA (reference sequence). CDR3 region: CSAPGPYNEQFF. The DNA of the CDR3 is TGCAGTGCGCCGGGGCCCTACAATGAGCAGTTCTTC.

This clonotype appeared once. This chain links TRBV12-3 or TRBV12-4 with TRBJ2-7; D gene unclear. The CDR3 has 13 residues. The ends were cut back, 4 bases at V and 7 bases at J, with 14 bases in the middle. In DNA form, the CDR3 reads TGTGCCAGCAGTTGGGCAATCAAACGGGAGCAGTACTTC. It codes for CASSWAIKREQYF.

The chain has TRBV12-3 or TRBV12-4 and TRBJ2-3; 7 positions match TRBD1. Trimming at V came to 4 bases and at J to 0 bases, leaving 7 bases not matched to a gene. The CDR3 runs to 16 residues. The CDR3 region has the DNA TGTGCCAGCAGTTCCCTTTGGGACAGTAGCACAGATACGCAGTATTTT. Residues: CASSSLWDSSTDTQYF.

The chain links TRBV28 to TRBJ1-5, with D possibly matching TRBD1 (5 bases). CDR1 and CDR2 from the germline V gene are MDHEN and SYDVKM. The V end lost 4 bases, the J end lost 7 bases, and 14 bases lay between the germline ends. The CDR3 is made up of 14 amino acids. The DNA of the CDR3 is TGTGCCAGCAGTTCCGGCAGGGAGGACCAGCCCCAGCATTTT. As protein: CASSSGREDQPQHF.

V usage is TRBV18 and J usage is TRBJ2-1; 11 bases align to TRBD1. CDR3 length equals 16 residues. V was pared by 2 bases and J by 3 bases, with 3 bases of the junction left unmatched. Germline V gene lookup returns CDR1 KGHSH and CDR2 LQKENI. The CDR3 here is CASSPGGTGGYNEQFF. DNA of the CDR3: TGTGCCAGCTCACCAGGCGGGACAGGGGGCTACAATGAGCAGTTCTTC.

The chain couples TRBV6-4 to TRBJ2-1, with 7 nucleotides matching TRBD2. Germline V gene data show CDR1 as MRHNA and CDR2 as SNTAGT. The V gene end was trimmed by 6 bases and the J gene end by 4 bases; junction bases not matched to a gene: 12. The CDR3 sequence is 16 residues long. Here the CDR3 reads CASSALGTTSYNEQFF. The CDR3 coding sequence is TGTGCCAGCAGCGCCCTCGGGACTACGTCGTACAATGAGCAGTTCTTC.

This chain joins TRBV10-3 and TRBJ1-1; D not certain. V dropped 7 bases and J dropped 0 bases, with 9 bases sitting between them. Germline CDR1 is ENHRY and CDR2 is SYGVKD. The CDR3 is made up of 13 amino acids. The CDR3 reads CAITPAVNTEAFF. The CDR3 coding sequence is TGTGCCATCACCCCCGCGGTGAACACTGAAGCTTTCTTT.

The chain has TRBV29-1 and TRBJ1-2, with D unclear. The CDR3 has 12 residues. The V gene lost 1 base and the J gene lost 5 bases, with 8 bases spanning the gap. Germline assignment: CDR1 SQVTM and CDR2 ANQGSEA. CDR3 protein: CSVEAPYYGYTF. In DNA form, the CDR3 reads TGCAGCGTTGAAGCACCTTATTATGGCTACACCTTC.

The rearrangement uses TRBV11-1 and TRBJ1-6, with D unresolved. This CDR3 region has 13 residues. Trimming stripped 0 bases from V and 8 bases from J, with 5 bases between. CDR1 and CDR2 (germline): SGHAT, FQDESV (reference sequence). CDR3 DNA sequence: TGTGCCAGCAGCTTAGCCCGGGATTCACCCCTCCACTTT. The encoded protein is CASSLARDSPLHF. Full variable domain (rest looked up from reference TRBV11-1 and TRBJ1-6): EAEVAQSPRYKITEKSQAVAFWCDPISGHATLYWYRQILGQGPELLVQFQDESVVDDSQLPKDRFSAERLKGVDSTLKIQPAELGDSAMYLCASSLARDSPLHFGNGTRLTVT.

The chain combines TRBV29-1 with TRBJ2-3, with unresolved D. The CDR3 has 11 residues. V lost 1 base and J 6 bases, leaving 5 bases between the germline ends. Looked up from germline, CDR1 is SQVTM and CDR2 is ANQGSEA. For the CDR3, the DNA is TGCAGCGTTGAAGTGGGGGATACGCAGTATTTT. It codes for CSVEVGDTQYF.

The chain is built from TRBV24-1 and TRBJ1-1; D remains unclear. The germline V and J ends were trimmed by 7 bases and 1 base, with 9 bases remaining between them. Germline V CDR1 and CDR2: KGHDR, SFDVKD. This CDR3 region has 13 residues. The CDR3 DNA sequence: TGTGCCACCAGACCGAGGGAGAACACTGAAGCTTTCTTT. Protein product: CATRPRENTEAFF.

The V and J genes are TRBV23-1 and TRBJ1-4, with 10 bases matching TRBD1. TRBV23-1 is noted as an ORF with a role that remains uncertain. The CDR3 loop spans 17 amino acids. Unmatched junction bases numbered 15, after V lost 4 bases and J lost 10 bases. The CDR3 DNA reads TGCGCCAGCAGTCGCGGTGGGGACCCGGACAGGGGGGGAAAACTGTTTTTT. It yields the protein CASSRGGDPDRGGKLFF.

The CDR3 region is CASFGEAGSNTGELFF. The CDR3, as DNA: TGTGCCAGTTTCGGGGAGGCGGGGTCGAACACCGGGGAGCTGTTTTTT. This chain connects TRBV6-1 to TRBJ2-2; D perhaps matches TRBD2 (6 bases). The CDR3 loop spans 16 amino acids. V was trimmed by 9 bases and J by 0 bases, leaving 17 bases between them. Germline V gene lookup returns CDR1 MNHNS and CDR2 SASEGT.

V usage is TRBV7-9 and J usage is TRBJ2-6, with D unresolved. The CDR3 totals 14 residues. Germline assignment: CDR1 SEHNR and CDR2 FQNEAQ (reference sequence). V shed 11 bases and J shed 5 bases, with 16 bases lying between them. The CDR3 nucleotides read TGTGCCGCCCAGAGCCAGGCCAGGGCCAACGTCCTGACTTTC. Encoded protein: CAAQSQARANVLTF.

The chain couples TRBV3-1 to TRBJ1-2; tentatively, D is TRBD1 (5 bases). Trimming left V 3 bases short and J 7 bases short, with 9 bases between. Germline loops: CDR1 LGHDT, CDR2 YNNKEL (reference sequence). The CDR3 sequence is 12 residues long. The CDR3 loop is CASSHRVSGYTF. The CDR3 nucleotides read TGTGCCAGCAGCCACAGGGTTAGTGGCTACACCTTC. Full variable domain (rest looked up from reference TRBV3-1 and TRBJ1-2): DTAVSQTPKYLVTQMGNDKSIKCEQNLGHDTMYWYKQDSKKFLKIMFSYNNKELIINETVPNRFSPKSPDKAHLNLHINSLELGDSAVYFCASSHRVSGYTFGSGTRLTVV.